This TCR beta chain was captured by sequencing in a study of CD8+CD57+ T cells in acquired aplastic anemia. Overall study context: CD4+ and CD8+ cells, once sorted, gave DNA averaging around 3.2 ug.

To note about this clonotype: Its antigen remains unidentified.

Sequenced patients had shown CD8+CD57+ cell expansion by flow cytometry. Patient blood was sampled before any therapy had been received. The CDR3 contains 17 residues. Germline CDR1 and CDR2: LNHDA and SQIVND (reference sequence). Deletions cut 3 bases from V and 10 bases from J, with 24 bases between. Study results and limitations: Sharing between patients and controls was observed for around 30 CD8+ CDR3 sequences. In CD8+ cells, Simpson's diversity showed no significant difference between patients and controls.

The template used for profiling TCR beta VDJ and CDR3 was genomic DNA. Using its own MiXCR run on the reads, TCRdb lists one record per CDR3 protein. The sample contains about 180,000 distinct CDR3 sequences, 45% to 60% of which appear only once. Sequenced sample: sorted CD4+, CD8+, or CD8+CD57+ T cells (not recorded which) from PBMCs. This chain joins TRBV19 and TRBJ1-4; D is perhaps TRBD1 (5 bases). The sequence was obtained from a human donor with aplastic anemia. CDR3 sequence reads: CASSIGRVGTGNTKLFF. CDR3 DNA: TGTGCCAGTAGTATCGGCAGGGTGGGGACTGGTAATACAAAACTGTTTTTT.